The next 28 T cell receptor beta chains were all read from a single sample in a study of blood T cell repertoires in COVID-19. Only in-frame clones appear in the TCRdb table, and some are missing; sequencing was by immunoSEQ multiplex PCR. The sample carries 200,000 to 250,000 clones, more than 65% recorded once. Sequenced: peripheral blood. The receptor set was obtained from an older woman with acute or convalescent COVID-19.

V is TRBV10-3 and J is TRBJ1-4; 7 positions match TRBD1. The germline V gene has CDR1 ENHRY and CDR2 SYGVKD. This CDR3 region has 11 residues. With V trimmed by 10 bases and J by 6 bases, 2 bases remained unmatched. The CDR3 region has the DNA TGTGCCACCGGGACAGATGAAAAACTGTTTTTT. Protein: CATGTDEKLFF.

This clone was detected only once. This chain links TRBV5-1 with TRBJ1-2, with TRBD1 identical over 10 bases. V shed 4 bases and J 7 bases; nucleotides not matched to a gene: 13. The CDR3 runs 16 residues. In germline, CDR1 is SGHRS, CDR2 YFSETQ. Here the CDR3 reads CASSPPQGQGLGGYTF. The DNA of the CDR3 is TGCGCCAGCAGCCCACCACAGGGACAGGGGCTTGGTGGCTACACCTTC. Full variable domain (outside the CDR3, taken from reference TRBV5-1 and TRBJ1-2): KAGVTQTPRYLIKTRGQQVTLSCSPISGHRSVSWYQQTPGQGLQFLFEYFSETQRNKGNFPGRFSGRQFSNSRSEMNVSTLELGDSALYLCASSPPQGQGLGGYTFGSGTRLTVV.

This chain links TRBV30 with TRBJ1-5; D gene uncertain. Germline CDR1 GTSNPN, CDR2 SVGIG (reference sequence). The CDR3 extends over 14 amino acids. V lost 2 bases and J lost 5, with 13 bases in between. CDR3 nucleotide sequence: TGTGCCTGGAGTAGCGGAGGGCCATATCAGCCCCAGCATTTT. Protein product: CAWSSGGPYQPQHF. The full variable domain, with the rest looked up from reference TRBV30 and TRBJ1-5, is SQTIHQWPATLVQPVGSPLSLECTVEGTSNPNLYWYRQAAGRGLQLLFYSVGIGQISSEVPQNLSASRPQDRQFILSSKKLLLSDSGFYLCAWSSGGPYQPQHFGDGTRLSIL.

The chain combines TRBV14 with TRBJ1-6, with TRBD1 matching 9 bases. V was pared by 2 bases and J by 8 bases, with 4 bases of the junction left unmatched. The germline V gene has CDR1 SGHDN and CDR2 FVKESK. The CDR3 contains 15 residues. CDR3 in amino acids: CASSQTGGAYSPLHF. CDR3 bases: TGTGCCAGCAGCCAAACAGGGGGCGCTTATTCACCCCTCCACTTT.

The rearrangement joins TRBV7-6 to TRBJ2-3; D uncertain. The CDR3 has 13 amino acids. In germline, CDR1 is SGHVS, CDR2 FNYEAQ. V shed 5 bases and J shed 3 bases, with 9 bases lying between them. The CDR3 is CASSTLVTDTQYF. The CDR3 nucleotides read TGTGCCAGCAGCACCCTAGTAACAGATACGCAGTATTTT.

This chain connects TRBV6-5 to TRBJ1-2, with 8 bases identical to TRBD1. This CDR3 has 15 amino acids. Trimming removed 5 bases from V and 5 bases from J; junction bases left unmatched: 10. Germline CDR1 is MNHEY and CDR2 is SVGAGI. CDR3 coding DNA: TGTGCCAGCAGTCCCTCGACAGGGGTTGGGTATGGCTACACCTTC. Translation: CASSPSTGVGYGYTF.

The rearrangement joins TRBV27 to TRBJ2-7; no definite D call. Germline-derived CDR1 and CDR2 are MNHEY and SMNVEV (reference sequence). This CDR3 region has 15 residues. With 3 bases removed from V and 6 bases from J, the gap between germline ends came to 18 bases. CDR3 in amino acids: CASSFGRTVLSEQYF. The CDR3 DNA sequence: TGTGCCAGCAGTTTTGGGCGTACAGTCTTGAGCGAGCAGTACTTC.

J is TRBJ1-1 and V is TRBV6-6; D is uncertain. Trimming removed 2 bases from V and 2 bases from J, with 9 bases in between. This CDR3 is built from 14 residues. Germline V gives CDR1 MNHNY, CDR2 SVGAGI (reference sequence). The CDR3 DNA reads TGTGCCAGCAGTTACCTCCGGTCCAACACTGAAGCTTTCTTT. Amino acid sequence: CASSYLRSNTEAFF.

This sequence joins TRBV6-1 and TRBJ2-5; 9 bases match TRBD1. Germline V gene lookup returns CDR1 MNHNS and CDR2 SASEGT. The length of the CDR3 is 15 residues. The ends lost 3 bases at V and 6 bases at J; junction bases unmatched: 8. This chain's CDR3 is CASSEMDRGGQTQYF. As DNA, the CDR3 is TGTGCCAGCAGTGAGATGGACAGGGGCGGACAGACCCAGTACTTC.

The chain uses TRBV28 and TRBJ2-7; D may be TRBD2 (7 bases). The CDR3 length is 13 residues. The germline V gene has CDR1 MDHEN and CDR2 SYDVKM. V lost 8 bases, J lost 4 bases, and 15 bases lay in between. CDR3 sequence (DNA): TGTGCCAGCGAAGGCGGGGGCTCTTACGAGCAGTACTTC. This codes for CASEGGGSYEQYF.

This chain connects TRBV19 to TRBJ2-3; a weak D match, TRBD1 (6 bases). CDR3 length equals 15 residues. V was cut by 2 bases and J by 1 base, with 10 bases left in between. The germline gives CDR1 LNHDA, CDR2 SQIVND (reference sequence). Written as DNA, the CDR3 is TGTGCCAGTAGTATATCGTGGGGGCGCACAGATACGCAGTATTTT. Residues: CASSISWGRTDTQYF. Full variable domain (missing parts from reference TRBV19 and TRBJ2-3): DGGITQSPKYLFRKEGQNVTLSCEQNLNHDAMYWYRQDPGQGLRLIYYSQIVNDFQKGDIAEGYSVSREKKESFPLTVTSAQKNPTAFYLCASSISWGRTDTQYFGPGTRLTVL.

This clone showed up just a few times. The CDR3 spells CASSAQGNTEAFF. In nucleotides, the CDR3 is TGTGCCAGCTCAGCCCAGGGGAACACTGAAGCTTTCTTT. The chain employs TRBV18 and TRBJ1-1; TRBD1 might be the D (5 bases). Germline V gene sequence: CDR1 KGHSH, CDR2 LQKENI. CDR3 length: 13 residues. V lost 5 bases, J lost 1 base, and 8 bases lay in between.

In its sample, this clone was seen once. J is TRBJ2-3 and V is TRBV15; the match to TRBD2 covers 9 bases. J lost 2 bases, V lost 3 bases, and 12 bases had no gene match. Germline V gene sequence: CDR1 LNHNV, CDR2 YYDKDF (reference sequence). This CDR3 comprises 18 residues. The CDR3 DNA reads as TGTGCCACCAGCAGCGCACCCCTAGCGGGGATGCTCACAGATACGCAGTATTTT. Translation: CATSSAPLAGMLTDTQYF.

The rearrangement joins TRBV2 to TRBJ1-2; D is possibly TRBD1 (5 bases). This CDR3 contains 15 residues. The germline V gene has CDR1 SNHLY and CDR2 FYNNEI. The V end lost 6 bases, the J end lost 6 bases, and 20 bases lay between the germline ends. The CDR3 DNA reads TGTGCCAGCAGCTACACCGGGACTCCGACCCATGGCTACACCTTC. Protein sequence: CASSYTGTPTHGYTF.

CDR3 residues: CASSLAGGSEAFF. DNA for the CDR3: TGTGCCAGCAGCTTGGCAGGTGGCAGTGAAGCTTTCTTT. The J gene is TRBJ1-1, the V gene TRBV5-4; D is unresolved. V lost 0 bases and J 7 bases, leaving 10 bases between the germline ends. Germline values: CDR1 SGHNT, CDR2 YYREEE (reference sequence). The CDR3 sequence is 13 residues long.

V gene TRBV9 combines with J gene TRBJ1-3; TRBD1 aligns across 10 bases. Germline trimming cut 0 bases from V and 3 bases from J; bases unmatched to any gene: 3. This CDR3 region has 16 residues. Germline CDR1 is SGDLS and CDR2 is YYNGEE. The CDR3 DNA sequence: TGTGCCAGCAGCGTAGGAGACAGGGGGCATGGAAACACCATATATTTT. Its translation: CASSVGDRGHGNTIYF.

DNA of the CDR3: TGTGCCAGCAGCGGCCGGGACACCTATAATTCACCCCTCCACTTT. It is translated as CASSGRDTYNSPLHF. This chain connects TRBV13 to TRBJ1-6, with a weak D call TRBD1 (6 bases). CDR1 and CDR2 from the germline V gene are PRHDT and FYEKMQ (reference sequence). The CDR3 spans 15 residues. Trimming took off 5 bases at V and 2 bases at J, with 10 bases between the two ends.

The chain uses TRBV21-1 and TRBJ1-5; the table's TRBD1 call for D was not verified on the DNA. TRBV21-1 counts as a pseudogene. The CDR3 consists of 17 residues. CDR3 loop: CASSKVVLQGFNQPQHF. The CDR3 nucleotides read TGTGCCAGCAGCAAAGTGGTGTTACAGGGCTTCAATCAGCCCCAGCATTTT.

The chain employs TRBV7-9 and TRBJ1-6; possibly TRBD1 for D (6 bases). Germline V CDR1 and CDR2: SEHNR, FQNEAQ (reference sequence). CDR3 length: 17 residues. Trimming took 1 base from V and 7 from J, leaving 17 bases between them. The CDR3 DNA follows: TGTGCCAGCAGCTTAGGGTCAGGGGATGTGCGGAATTCACCCCTCCACTTT. Translating gives CASSLGSGDVRNSPLHF.

This chain connects TRBV6-4 to TRBJ2-3; TRBD2 agrees at 11 bases. Germline CDR1 MRHNA, CDR2 SNTAGT. The CDR3 is 23 residues long. Trimming cost V 1 base and J 2 bases; bases outside gene matches: 23. DNA of the CDR3: TGTGCCAGCAGTGACTTTCCGTGGTCACCTAGCGGGGGGCCGGGGGGCCTCACAGATACGCAGTATTTT. The encoded protein is CASSDFPWSPSGGPGGLTDTQYF.

The chain carries TRBV30 and TRBJ1-6; D unclear. Trimming took off 2 bases at V and 10 bases at J, with 15 bases between the two ends. Germline V gene lookup returns CDR1 GTSNPN and CDR2 SVGIG (reference sequence). The CDR3 contains 14 residues. The CDR3 coding sequence is TGTGCCTGGAGTATGGCGGGCGGTCGCTCACCCCTCCACTTT. Protein: CAWSMAGGRSPLHF.

V is TRBV3-1 (or the pseudogene TRBV3-2) and J is TRBJ1-4; D call uncertain. This CDR3 has 12 residues. V was clipped by 2 bases and J by 8 bases, with 6 bases between them. Looked up from germline, CDR1 is LGHDT and CDR2 is YNNKEL (reference sequence). CDR3 coding DNA: TGTGCCAGCAGCCAACCTAGCGAAAAACTGTTTTTT. Protein product: CASSQPSEKLFF.

The chain is built from TRBV6-5 and TRBJ1-3, with a tentative D call TRBD1 (5 bases). The V gene lost 6 bases and the J gene lost 4 bases, with 10 bases spanning the gap. This CDR3 has 13 amino acids. The germline V gene has CDR1 MNHEY and CDR2 SVGAGI. The CDR3 DNA is TGTGCCAGCAGCCCAGGGAACGGAAACACCATATATTTT. As protein: CASSPGNGNTIYF.

CDR3 in DNA: TGTGCCAGTAGTATTAGCGACCACACCGGGGAGCTGTTTTTT. Protein: CASSISDHTGELFF. This chain uses TRBV19 with TRBJ2-2; weak D call: TRBD2 (5 bases). This CDR3 region has 14 residues. Trimming stripped 3 bases from V and 3 bases from J, with 8 bases between. Germline V gives CDR1 LNHDA, CDR2 SQIVND (reference sequence).

The chain couples TRBV3-1 (or the pseudogene TRBV3-2) to TRBJ2-5, with TRBD1 matching over 8 bases. The trim removed 4 bases at V and 1 base at J, leaving 5 bases unmatched. The CDR3 has 15 amino acids. Germline assignment: CDR1 LGHDT and CDR2 YNNKEL (reference sequence). The chain's CDR3 is CASSLAGTGQETQYF. In DNA form, the CDR3 reads TGTGCCAGCAGCCTCGCCGGGACAGGCCAAGAGACCCAGTACTTC.

A few counts support this clone. V usage is TRBV11-2 and J usage is TRBJ1-1; D uncertain. Deletions cut 5 bases from V and 5 bases from J, with 6 bases between. Germline CDR1 SGHAT, CDR2 FQNNGV. CDR3 length: 11 amino acids. CDR3 sequence (DNA): TGTGCCAGCAGCGGGGAGACTGAAGCTTTCTTT. This sequence encodes CASSGETEAFF.

The rearrangement links TRBV3-1 (or the pseudogene TRBV3-2) to TRBJ2-7, with 7 bases that match TRBD1. The germline gives CDR1 LGHDT, CDR2 YNNKEL (reference sequence). The CDR3 contains 15 residues. V trimming: 5 bases; J trimming: 4 bases; junction bases outside the gene matches: 11. The CDR3 sequence is CASSYMGQNQYEQYF. CDR3 coding DNA: TGTGCCAGCAGCTACATGGGACAGAACCAATACGAGCAGTACTTC.

This sequence joins TRBV3-1 (or the pseudogene TRBV3-2) and TRBJ1-2, with 9 bases matching TRBD1. This CDR3 contains 14 residues. From germline, CDR1 is LGHDT and CDR2 YNNKEL (reference sequence). The ends lost 1 base at V and 6 bases at J; junction bases unmatched: 3. The CDR3 region is CASSQVGQGHGYTF. The CDR3 DNA sequence: TGTGCCAGCAGCCAAGTGGGACAGGGACATGGCTACACCTTC.